The T cell receptor beta chain under discussion was sequenced for a study of T-cell reconstitution after alpha-beta-depleted transplantation in children. CDR1 and CDR2 from the germline V gene are SGHAT and FQDESV (reference sequence). There are 18 residues in the CDR3. V shed 2 bases, J shed 6 bases, and the junction held 13 bases outside the gene matches. This clonotype was observed a handful of times. TCRbeta library preparation incorporated unique molecular identifiers. From the PCR reads, TCRdb called clonotypes with MiXCR, one entry per CDR3 protein. The sample holds 500,000 to 600,000 distinct CDR3 sequences, 15% to 20% seen once.

The origin of this receptor is a human donor who donated a stem cell graft to a child with acute lymphoblastic leukemia. The sample was PBMCs from the stem cell graft donor, taken from the stem cell graft. The chain couples TRBV11-1 to TRBJ2-3; 11 bases line up with TRBD2. The CDR3 spells CASSLPWVTSGMVDTQYF. The CDR3 DNA reads TGTGCCAGCAGCTTACCTTGGGTGACTAGCGGGATGGTTGATACGCAGTATTTT.